The subject of this entry is one T cell receptor (beta chain). Its antigen is unknown. The data derive from a study of T cell clonotyping in hematopoietic cell transplantation. Repertoires were generated with immunoSEQ multiplex PCR, while TCRdb's copy carries only in-frame clones and drops some. The sample carries tens of thousands of clones, around 94% recorded once. Study results and limitations: Few recipient clonotypes overlapped donors; over 95% were de novo at given depth. No sorting was done, leaving CD4 and CD8 contributions mixed. Recipient TCR diversity dropped after transplant; expanded clonotypes rose from day 30 to 180. Broader posttransplant TCR repertoire diversity was predicted by graft donor and pretransplant recipient Inverse Simpson Index values.

The CDR3 length is 15 residues. From germline, CDR1 is SGHRS and CDR2 YFSETQ. Trimming pared 2 bases from V and 4 bases from J, leaving 15 bases between. The sequencing sample was made of peripheral blood mononuclear cells. The chain recombines TRBV5-1 with TRBJ1-2; a weak D match, TRBD1 (5 bases). The sequence derives from a woman aged 45-65 years in good health. Some clones in this sample may be carry-over from other donors' samples. The CDR3 region has the DNA TGCGCCAGCAGCTTCGGGACGGGATTTAGCTATGGCTACACCTTC. Translating gives CASSFGTGFSYGYTF.